These 21 T cell receptor beta chains originate from one sample sequenced in a study of blood T cell repertoires in COVID-19. Clones were sequenced by immunoSEQ multiplex PCR, and TCRdb holds only the in-frame ones, with some missing. Among around 160,000 clones listed, roughly nine tenths were seen once. The source material was peripheral blood. The receptors were sampled from a man aged 18 to 35 with COVID-19, enrolled during active disease.

The chain recombines TRBV4-1 with TRBJ2-6; a possible D gene is TRBD1 (5 bases). The CDR3 runs to 18 residues. V dropped 2 bases and J dropped 0 bases, with 14 bases sitting between them. Germline V gene lookup returns CDR1 MGHRA and CDR2 YSYEKL. Here the CDR3 DNA reads TGCGCCAGCAGCCAACCCTGGCGACAGATCTCTGGGGCCAACGTCCTGACTTTC. This translates into CASSQPWRQISGANVLTF.

DNA for the CDR3: TGTGCCAGCAGTTACCGACAGCCCCACTCTGGAAACACCATATATTTT. Residues: CASSYRQPHSGNTIYF. This rearrangement joins TRBV27 to TRBJ1-3, with D maybe TRBD1 (5 bases). CDR3 length: 16 residues. CDR1 and CDR2 from the germline V gene are MNHEY and SMNVEV (reference sequence). V lost 4 bases and J lost 0, with 13 bases in between.

V and J are TRBV3-1 (or the pseudogene TRBV3-2) and TRBJ2-7; D possibly corresponds to TRBD1 (5 bases). The CDR3 totals 17 residues. Germline CDR1 LGHDT, CDR2 YNNKEL (reference sequence). Trimming pared 6 bases from V and 4 bases from J, leaving 25 bases between. CDR3 DNA: TGTGCCAGCAGAGCCACCCAAGGGGCCGTGGGAAGGTACGAGCAGTACTTC. The encoded protein is CASRATQGAVGRYEQYF.

The rearrangement uses TRBV9 and TRBJ2-2, with 9 bases aligning to TRBD2. Germline V gene lookup returns CDR1 SGDLS and CDR2 YYNGEE. Germline trimming cut 3 bases from V and 7 bases from J; bases unmatched to any gene: 13. This CDR3 has 17 amino acids. The CDR3 DNA reads as TGTGCCAGCAGCGAGGTCCTCTGGTCAGCGGGAGGCGGGGAGCTGTTTTTT. It codes for CASSEVLWSAGGGELFF.

The chain employs TRBV30 and TRBJ2-5, with TRBD1 matching over 10 bases. With 3 bases clipped from V and 2 bases from J, the junction kept 3 bases outside the gene matches. This CDR3 has 14 amino acids. Germline CDR1 GTSNPN, CDR2 SVGIG (reference sequence). CDR3: CAWSRTGGQETQYF. As DNA, the CDR3 is TGTGCCTGGAGCAGGACAGGGGGGCAAGAGACCCAGTACTTC.

This chain connects TRBV19 to TRBJ2-7, with D maybe TRBD1 (6 bases). Looked up from germline, CDR1 is LNHDA and CDR2 is SQIVND (reference sequence). This CDR3 is built from 14 residues. Trimming removed 6 bases at V and 3 bases at J, with 15 bases between. DNA for the CDR3: TGTGCCAGTAGACAGGGACACGCGGTCTACGAGCAGTACTTC. It is translated as CASRQGHAVYEQYF. The full variable domain, with the rest looked up from reference TRBV19 and TRBJ2-7, is DGGITQSPKYLFRKEGQNVTLSCEQNLNHDAMYWYRQDPGQGLRLIYYSQIVNDFQKGDIAEGYSVSREKKESFPLTVTSAQKNPTAFYLCASRQGHAVYEQYFGPGTRLTVT.

This chain links TRBV5-5 with TRBJ2-7, with D possibly matching TRBD1 (6 bases). Per the germline V gene, CDR1 is SGHKS and CDR2 is YYEKEE (reference sequence). V was trimmed by 6 bases and J by 3 bases, leaving 16 bases between them. The CDR3 totals 14 residues. The CDR3 spells CASILGAGRYEQYF. CDR3 nucleotides: TGTGCCAGCATCCTGGGGGCAGGGCGCTACGAGCAGTACTTC.

The gene calls are TRBV10-3 and TRBJ2-6, with a tentative D call TRBD2 (6 bases). This CDR3 spans 15 amino acids. Trimming took 4 bases from V and 2 from J, leaving 9 bases between them. Germline CDR1 and CDR2: ENHRY and SYGVKD. The CDR3 nucleotides read TGTGCCATCAGTGTGGGGGGTACTGGGGCCAACGTCCTGACTTTC. Translating gives CAISVGGTGANVLTF.

The chain carries TRBV15 and TRBJ1-2; D gene unclear. Germline lookup yields CDR1 LNHNV and CDR2 YYDKDF (reference sequence). V was clipped by 0 bases and J by 2 bases, with 10 bases between them. The CDR3 runs 15 residues. The CDR3 is CATSRDRGINYGYTF. The CDR3, as DNA: TGTGCCACCAGCAGAGATCGAGGGATAAACTATGGCTACACCTTC.

This clone came up once. The rearrangement links TRBV25-1 to TRBJ2-1; TRBD2 aligns across 9 bases. The germline gives CDR1 MGHDK, CDR2 SYGVNS. This CDR3 contains 15 residues. The junction had 12 bases not matched to a gene; V was cut back by 8 bases and J by 7 bases. The CDR3 spells CASGPLAGSSNEQFF. The CDR3 DNA follows: TGTGCCAGCGGGCCCCTAGCGGGATCGTCGAATGAGCAGTTCTTC.

The chain joins TRBV28 to TRBJ2-7; D is perhaps TRBD1 (6 bases). The CDR3 is made up of 17 amino acids. V was cut by 2 bases and J by 2 bases, with 19 bases left in between. The germline V gene has CDR1 MDHEN and CDR2 SYDVKM. DNA for the CDR3: TGTGCCAGCAGTTTAACGCCGACCGCGGCAGGGGCCTACGAGCAGTACTTC. It is translated as CASSLTPTAAGAYEQYF. The whole variable domain, filled in from reference TRBV28 and TRBJ2-7, reads DVKVTQSSRYLVKRTGEKVFLECVQDMDHENMFWYRQDPGLGLRLIYFSYDVKMKEKGDIPEGYSVSREKKERFSLILESASTNQTSMYLCASSLTPTAAGAYEQYFGPGTRLTVT.

The chain combines TRBV24-1 with TRBJ2-3, with D maybe TRBD2 (5 bases). Germline V gene sequence: CDR1 KGHDR, CDR2 SFDVKD. Trimming took 4 bases from V and 11 from J, leaving 12 bases between them. The CDR3 has 12 amino acids. This chain's CDR3 is CATSDRDPWQYF. The CDR3 nucleotides are TGTGCCACCAGTGACCGGGATCCATGGCAGTATTTT.

The J gene is TRBJ2-1, the V gene TRBV24-1, with 7 bases aligning to TRBD2. The V segment lost 4 bases and the J segment 4 bases; nucleotides outside the gene matches: 9. CDR3 length: 16 amino acids. Germline V gives CDR1 KGHDR, CDR2 SFDVKD. The CDR3 DNA is TGTGCCACCAGTGACCCCCGTCCTAGCGGATACAATGAGCAGTTCTTC. Amino acids: CATSDPRPSGYNEQFF.

This clone was counted once. This chain uses TRBV28 with TRBJ1-2; D perhaps matches TRBD1 (6 bases). V lost 1 base, J lost 2 bases, and 11 bases lay in between. The CDR3 extends over 15 amino acids. The germline gives CDR1 MDHEN, CDR2 SYDVKM. Here the CDR3 reads CASSLLQGGNYGYTF. DNA of the CDR3: TGTGCCAGCAGTTTATTACAGGGAGGGAACTATGGCTACACCTTC.

This clone was observed a handful of times. The CDR3 spells CASSLTVNTEAFF. The CDR3, as DNA: TGTGCCAGCAGCCTCACAGTGAACACTGAAGCTTTCTTT. V usage is TRBV12-3 or TRBV12-4 and J usage is TRBJ1-1; D remains unclear. This CDR3 is built from 13 residues. V lost 6 bases to trimming and J lost 0 bases, with 8 bases between them.

This chain links TRBV19 with TRBJ2-1; 9 positions match TRBD2. Germline loops: CDR1 LNHDA, CDR2 SQIVND (reference sequence). Losses at the gene ends were 5 bases for V and 6 bases for J; bases not matched to a gene: 11. The CDR3 has 16 amino acids. The CDR3 DNA is TGTGCCAGTAGTCCCCCAGGGCGGGAGGGCGCCAATGAGCAGTTCTTC. It encodes CASSPPGREGANEQFF.

This clone was detected only once. J is TRBJ1-6 and V is TRBV6-6; D not resolved. CDR3 length: 14 amino acids. Deletions cut 2 bases from V and 2 bases from J, with 4 bases between. Germline CDR1 MNHNY, CDR2 SVGAGI (reference sequence). CDR3 amino acids: CASSYTTYNSPLHF. The CDR3 DNA reads TGTGCCAGCAGTTACACAACCTATAATTCACCCCTCCACTTT.

The V gene is TRBV5-1, the J gene TRBJ2-2; the D is unclear. This CDR3 has 15 amino acids. V was shortened by 1 base and J by 0 bases, with 7 bases between the two germline ends. CDR1 is SGHRS and CDR2 is YFSETQ in the germline V gene. The chain's CDR3 is CASSLRVANTGELFF. CDR3 nucleotides: TGCGCCAGCAGCTTGCGGGTCGCGAACACCGGGGAGCTGTTTTTT. The full variable domain, rest sourced from reference TRBV5-1 and TRBJ2-2, is KAGVTQTPRYLIKTRGQQVTLSCSPISGHRSVSWYQQTPGQGLQFLFEYFSETQRNKGNFPGRFSGRQFSNSRSEMNVSTLELGDSALYLCASSLRVANTGELFFGEGSRLTVL.

CDR3 nucleotides: TGCAGCGTCCCTCAGGGGGATAACACTGAAGCTTTCTTT. Encoded protein: CSVPQGDNTEAFF. V is TRBV29-1 and J is TRBJ1-1; 7 nucleotides match TRBD1. CDR3 size: 13 residues. Trimming at V came to 6 bases and at J to 2 bases, leaving 6 bases not matched to a gene. Germline V lookup: CDR1 SQVTM, CDR2 ANQGSEA.

This chain uses TRBV24-1 with TRBJ2-5; possibly TRBD1 for D (8 bases). The V end was cut by 4 bases, the J end by 3 bases, with 11 bases between. CDR1 and CDR2 (germline): KGHDR, SFDVKD. The CDR3 runs 14 residues. The CDR3 nucleotides are TGTGCCACCAGTGAACAGGGGGGGGAAGAGACCCAGTACTTC. Protein: CATSEQGGEETQYF.

The chain recombines TRBV27 with TRBJ2-3; a possible D gene is TRBD2 (6 bases). Trimming took 6 bases from V and 4 from J, leaving 17 bases between them. Per the germline V gene, CDR1 is MNHEY and CDR2 is SMNVEV (reference sequence). This CDR3 has 15 amino acids. CDR3: CASSPRAGRADTQYF. The CDR3 bases are TGTGCCAGCAGCCCCAGGGCGGGAAGGGCAGATACGCAGTATTTT.